This T cell receptor beta chain was captured by sequencing in a study of identifying expanded T cells in peripheral blood. Germline CDR1 MNHEY, CDR2 SVGAGI. Germline trimming cut 6 bases from V and 7 bases from J; bases unmatched to any gene: 5. The CDR3 sequence is 14 residues long. Method: immunoSEQ multiplex PCR; TCRdb's copy keeps in-frame clones and lacks some. The sample contains some 120,000 clones, 84% of which appear only once. Material: blood. The receptor's source is a person between 18 and 75 years old in good health. This rearrangement joins TRBV6-5 to TRBJ1-6, with TRBD1 matching over 8 bases. DNA of the CDR3: TGTGCCAGCAGGGCAGGGGGCTCGAATTCACCCCTCCACTTT. It specifies CASRAGGSNSPLHF.